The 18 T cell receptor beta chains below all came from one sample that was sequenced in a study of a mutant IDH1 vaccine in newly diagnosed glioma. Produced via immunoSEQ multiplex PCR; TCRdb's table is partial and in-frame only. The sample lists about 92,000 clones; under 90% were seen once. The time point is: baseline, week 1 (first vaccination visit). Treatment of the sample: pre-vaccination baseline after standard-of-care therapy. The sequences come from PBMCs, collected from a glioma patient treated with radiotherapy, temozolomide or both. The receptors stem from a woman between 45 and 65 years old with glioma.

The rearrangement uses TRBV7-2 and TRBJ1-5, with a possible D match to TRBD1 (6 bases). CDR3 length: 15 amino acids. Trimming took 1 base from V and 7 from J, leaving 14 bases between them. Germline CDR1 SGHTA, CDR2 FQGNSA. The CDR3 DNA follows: TGTGCCAGCAGCTTAGTACCCGGGGGCGGGCAGCCCCAGCATTTT. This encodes CASSLVPGGGQPQHF. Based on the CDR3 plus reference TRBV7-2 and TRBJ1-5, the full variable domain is GAGVSQSPSNKVTEKGKDVELRCDPISGHTALYWYRQSLGQGLEFLIYFQGNSAPDKSGLPSDRFSAERTGGSVSTLTIQRTQQEDSAVYLCASSLVPGGGQPQHFGDGTRLSIL.

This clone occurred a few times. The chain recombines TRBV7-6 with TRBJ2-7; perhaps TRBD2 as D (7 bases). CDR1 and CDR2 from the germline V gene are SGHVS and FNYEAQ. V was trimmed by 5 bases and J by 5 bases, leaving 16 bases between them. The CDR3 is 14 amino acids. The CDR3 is CASSPDLGGHEQYF. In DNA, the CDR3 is TGTGCCAGCAGCCCGGACTTGGGGGGGCACGAGCAGTACTTC.

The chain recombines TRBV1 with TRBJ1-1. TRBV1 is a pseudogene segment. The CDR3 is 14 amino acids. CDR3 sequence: CTSSQVVLGSEAFF. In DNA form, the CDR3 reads TGCACCAGCAGCCAGGTTGTTTTAGGGAGTGAAGCTTTCTTT.

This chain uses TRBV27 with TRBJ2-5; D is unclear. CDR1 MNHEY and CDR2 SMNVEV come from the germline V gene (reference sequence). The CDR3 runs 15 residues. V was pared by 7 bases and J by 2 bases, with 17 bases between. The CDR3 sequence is CASTSSPWRQETQYF. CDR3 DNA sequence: TGTGCCAGCACCTCGAGCCCCTGGAGACAAGAGACCCAGTACTTC.

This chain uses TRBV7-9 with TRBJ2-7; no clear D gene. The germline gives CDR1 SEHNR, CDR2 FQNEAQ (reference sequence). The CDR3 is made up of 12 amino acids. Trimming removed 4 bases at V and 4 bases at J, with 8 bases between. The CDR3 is CASSSPGYEQYF. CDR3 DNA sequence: TGTGCCAGCAGCTCCCCTGGATACGAGCAGTACTTC.

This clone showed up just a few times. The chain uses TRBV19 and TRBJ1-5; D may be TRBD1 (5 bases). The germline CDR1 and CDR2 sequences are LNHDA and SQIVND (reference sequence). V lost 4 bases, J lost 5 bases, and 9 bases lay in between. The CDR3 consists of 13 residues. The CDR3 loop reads CASSRVGDQPQHF. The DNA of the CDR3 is TGTGCCAGTAGTAGGGTAGGGGATCAGCCCCAGCATTTT.

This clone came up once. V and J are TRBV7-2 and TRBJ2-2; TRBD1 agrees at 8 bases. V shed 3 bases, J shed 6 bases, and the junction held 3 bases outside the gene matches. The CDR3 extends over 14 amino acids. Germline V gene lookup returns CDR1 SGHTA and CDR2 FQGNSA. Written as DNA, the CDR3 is TGTGCCAGCAGCTTTTACAGGGGGGCCGGGGAGCTGTTTTTT. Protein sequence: CASSFYRGAGELFF.

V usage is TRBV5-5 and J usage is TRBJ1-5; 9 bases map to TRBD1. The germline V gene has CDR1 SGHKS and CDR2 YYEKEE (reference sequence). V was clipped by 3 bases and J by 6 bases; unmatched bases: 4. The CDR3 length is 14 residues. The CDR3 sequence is CASSSRQGVQPQHF. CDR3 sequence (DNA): TGTGCCAGCAGCTCCCGACAGGGGGTTCAGCCCCAGCATTTT.

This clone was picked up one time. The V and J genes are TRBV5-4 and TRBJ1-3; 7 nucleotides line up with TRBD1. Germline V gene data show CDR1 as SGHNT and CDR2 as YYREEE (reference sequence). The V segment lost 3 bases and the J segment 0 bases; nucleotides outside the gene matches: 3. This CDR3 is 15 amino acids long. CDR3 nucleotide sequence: TGTGCCAGCAGCTCGGGACAGCGCTCTGGAAACACCATATATTTT. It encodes CASSSGQRSGNTIYF.

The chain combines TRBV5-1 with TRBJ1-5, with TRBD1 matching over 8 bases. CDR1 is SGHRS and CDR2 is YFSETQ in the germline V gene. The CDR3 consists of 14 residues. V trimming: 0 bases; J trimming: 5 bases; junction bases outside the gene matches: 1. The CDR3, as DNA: TGCGCCAGCAGCTTGGACAGGGGGGATCAGCCCCAGCATTTT. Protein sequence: CASSLDRGDQPQHF.

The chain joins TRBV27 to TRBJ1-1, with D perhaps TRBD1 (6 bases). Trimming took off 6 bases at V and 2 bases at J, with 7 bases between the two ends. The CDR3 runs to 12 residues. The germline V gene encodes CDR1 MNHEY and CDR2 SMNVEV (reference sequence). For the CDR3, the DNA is TGTGCCAGCAGACAGGGAAACACTGAAGCTTTCTTT. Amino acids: CASRQGNTEAFF.

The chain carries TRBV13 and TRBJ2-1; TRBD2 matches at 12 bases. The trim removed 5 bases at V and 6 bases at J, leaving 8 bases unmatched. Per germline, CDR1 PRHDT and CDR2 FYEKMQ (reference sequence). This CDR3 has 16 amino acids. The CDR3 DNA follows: TGTGCCAGCAGCCTTATTCCTAGCGGGGGGGCCAATGAGCAGTTCTTC. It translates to CASSLIPSGGANEQFF. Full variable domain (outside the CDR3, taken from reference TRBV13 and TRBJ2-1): AAGVIQSPRHLIKEKRETATLKCYPIPRHDTVYWYQQGPGQDPQFLISFYEKMQSDKGSIPDRFSAQQFSDYHSELNMSSLELGDSALYFCASSLIPSGGANEQFFGPGTRLTVL.

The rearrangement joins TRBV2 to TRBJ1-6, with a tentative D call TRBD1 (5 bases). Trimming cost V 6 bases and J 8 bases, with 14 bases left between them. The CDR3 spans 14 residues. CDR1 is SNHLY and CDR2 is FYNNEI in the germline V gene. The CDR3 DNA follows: TGTGCCAGCAGAGAGGGGCCCCGCGATTCACCCCTCCACTTT. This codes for CASREGPRDSPLHF.

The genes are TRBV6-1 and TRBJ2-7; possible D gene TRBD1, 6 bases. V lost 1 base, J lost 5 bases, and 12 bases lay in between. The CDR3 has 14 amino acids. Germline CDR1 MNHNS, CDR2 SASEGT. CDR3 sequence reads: CASSEGGGFHEQYF. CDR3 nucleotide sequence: TGTGCCAGCAGTGAAGGAGGGGGATTCCACGAGCAGTACTTC.

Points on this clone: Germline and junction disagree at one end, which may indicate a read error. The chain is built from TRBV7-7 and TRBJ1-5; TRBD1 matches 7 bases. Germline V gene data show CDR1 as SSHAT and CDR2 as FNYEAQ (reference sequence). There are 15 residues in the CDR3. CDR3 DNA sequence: TGTGCTAGCAGCTTTGACAGGGATGAGCGTGGGGCCCAGCATTTT. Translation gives CASSFDRDERGAQHF.

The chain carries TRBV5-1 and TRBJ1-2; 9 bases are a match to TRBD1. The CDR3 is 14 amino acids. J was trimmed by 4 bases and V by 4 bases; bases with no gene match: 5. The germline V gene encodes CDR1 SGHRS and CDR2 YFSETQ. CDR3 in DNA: TGCGCCAGCAGCCCCGGGACAGGGACCTATGGCTACACCTTC. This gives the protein CASSPGTGTYGYTF.

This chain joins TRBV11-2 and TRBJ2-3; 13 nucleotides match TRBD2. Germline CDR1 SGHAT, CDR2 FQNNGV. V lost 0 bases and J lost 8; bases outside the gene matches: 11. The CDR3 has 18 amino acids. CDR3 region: CASSLDGLALAGGGTQYF. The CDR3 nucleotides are TGTGCCAGCAGCTTAGATGGGTTGGCACTAGCGGGGGGGGGTACGCAGTATTTT.

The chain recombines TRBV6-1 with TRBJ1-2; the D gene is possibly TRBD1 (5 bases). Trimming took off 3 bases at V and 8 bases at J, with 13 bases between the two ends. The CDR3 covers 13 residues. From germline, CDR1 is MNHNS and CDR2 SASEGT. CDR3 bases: TGTGCCAGCAGTGAGAGGGGACGGCCGGGCTACACCTTC. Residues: CASSERGRPGYTF.